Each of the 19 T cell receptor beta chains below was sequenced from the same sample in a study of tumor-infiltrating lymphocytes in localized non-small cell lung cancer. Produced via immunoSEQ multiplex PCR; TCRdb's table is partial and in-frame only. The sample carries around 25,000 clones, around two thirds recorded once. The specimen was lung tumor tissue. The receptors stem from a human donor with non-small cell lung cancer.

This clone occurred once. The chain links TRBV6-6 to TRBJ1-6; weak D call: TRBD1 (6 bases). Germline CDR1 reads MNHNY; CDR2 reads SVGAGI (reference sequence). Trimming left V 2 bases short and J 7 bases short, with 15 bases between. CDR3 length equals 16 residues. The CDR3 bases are TGTGCCAGCAGTTACACCCCCCAGGGGAGGAATTCACCCCTCCACTTT. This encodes CASSYTPQGRNSPLHF.

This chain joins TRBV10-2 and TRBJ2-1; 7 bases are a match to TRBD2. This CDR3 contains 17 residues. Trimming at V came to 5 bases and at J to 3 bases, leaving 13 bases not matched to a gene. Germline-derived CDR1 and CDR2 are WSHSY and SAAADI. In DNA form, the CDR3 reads TGCGCCAGCAGTAGCCTGAGCGGGGTTGGTGGCTACAATGAGCAGTTCTTC. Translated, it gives CASSSLSGVGGYNEQFF.

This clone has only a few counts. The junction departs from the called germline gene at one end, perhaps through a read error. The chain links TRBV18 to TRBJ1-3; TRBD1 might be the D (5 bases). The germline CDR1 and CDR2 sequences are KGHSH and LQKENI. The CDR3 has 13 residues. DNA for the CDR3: TGTGCCAGCTCACCAGGGGGAGCAGACAGATGGGAGTTT. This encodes CASSPGGADRWEF. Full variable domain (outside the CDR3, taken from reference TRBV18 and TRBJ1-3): NAGVMQNPRHLVRRRGQEARLRCSPMKGHSHVYWYRQLPEEGLKFMVYLQKENIIDESGMPKERFSAEFPKEGPSILRIQQVVRGDSAAYFCASSPGGADRWEFGEGSWLTVV.

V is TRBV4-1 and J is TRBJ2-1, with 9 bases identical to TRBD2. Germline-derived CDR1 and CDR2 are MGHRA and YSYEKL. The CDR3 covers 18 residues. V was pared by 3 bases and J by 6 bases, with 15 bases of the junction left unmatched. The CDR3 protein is CASSQTLLKRGVSNEQFF. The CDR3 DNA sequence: TGCGCCAGCAGCCAGACGTTACTCAAGCGGGGGGTAAGCAATGAGCAGTTCTTC.

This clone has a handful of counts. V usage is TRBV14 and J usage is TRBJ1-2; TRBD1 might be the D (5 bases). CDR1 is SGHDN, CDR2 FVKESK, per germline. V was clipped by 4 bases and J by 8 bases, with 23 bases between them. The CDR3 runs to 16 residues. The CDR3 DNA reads TGTGCCAGCAGCCTCGCCGGGACTTATAACCCAAACGGCTACACCTTC. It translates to CASSLAGTYNPNGYTF.

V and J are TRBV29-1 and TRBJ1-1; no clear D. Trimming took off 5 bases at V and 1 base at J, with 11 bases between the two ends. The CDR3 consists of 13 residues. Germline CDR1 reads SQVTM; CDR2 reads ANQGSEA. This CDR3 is CSVRGFTNTEAFF. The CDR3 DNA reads TGCAGCGTTCGTGGGTTTACGAACACTGAAGCTTTCTTT.

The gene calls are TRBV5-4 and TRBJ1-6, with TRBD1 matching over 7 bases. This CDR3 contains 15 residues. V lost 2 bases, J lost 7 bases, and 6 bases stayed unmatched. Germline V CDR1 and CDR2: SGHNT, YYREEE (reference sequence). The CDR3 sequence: CASSLGGSVNSPLHF. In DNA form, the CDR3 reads TGTGCCAGCAGCTTAGGGGGCTCAGTGAATTCACCCCTCCACTTT.

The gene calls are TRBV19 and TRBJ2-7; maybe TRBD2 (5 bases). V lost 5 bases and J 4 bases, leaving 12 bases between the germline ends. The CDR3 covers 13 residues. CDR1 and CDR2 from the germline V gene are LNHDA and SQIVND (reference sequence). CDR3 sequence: CASSPVGGYEQYF. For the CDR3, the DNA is TGTGCCAGTAGTCCTGTGGGCGGGTACGAGCAGTACTTC.

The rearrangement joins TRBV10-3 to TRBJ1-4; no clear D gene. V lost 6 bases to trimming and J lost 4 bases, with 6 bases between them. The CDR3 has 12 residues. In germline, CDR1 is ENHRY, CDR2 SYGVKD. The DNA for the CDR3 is TGTGCCATCAGGGGCCTTAATGAAAAACTGTTTTTT. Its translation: CAIRGLNEKLFF.

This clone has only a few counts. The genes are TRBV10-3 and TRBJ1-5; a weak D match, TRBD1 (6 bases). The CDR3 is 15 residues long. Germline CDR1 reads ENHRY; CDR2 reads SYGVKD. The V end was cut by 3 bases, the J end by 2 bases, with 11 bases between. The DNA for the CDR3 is TGTGCCATCAGTGAATGGGGGCAGGGCAATCAGCCCCAGCATTTT. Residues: CAISEWGQGNQPQHF.

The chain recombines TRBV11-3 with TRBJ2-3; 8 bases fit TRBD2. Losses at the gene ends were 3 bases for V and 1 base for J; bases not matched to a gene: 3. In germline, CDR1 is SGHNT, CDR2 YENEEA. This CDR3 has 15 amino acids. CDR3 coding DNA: TGTGCCAGCAGCTTGCGGGGGGCCCGCACAGATACGCAGTATTTT. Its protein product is CASSLRGARTDTQYF.

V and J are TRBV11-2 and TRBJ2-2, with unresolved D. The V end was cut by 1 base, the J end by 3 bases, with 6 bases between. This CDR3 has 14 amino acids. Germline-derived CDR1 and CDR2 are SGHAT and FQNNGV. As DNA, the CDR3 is TGTGCCAGCAGCTTAGCCCAATACACCGGGGAGCTGTTTTTT. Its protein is CASSLAQYTGELFF. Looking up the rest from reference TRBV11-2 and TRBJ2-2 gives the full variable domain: EAGVAQSPRYKIIEKRQSVAFWCNPISGHATLYWYQQILGQGPKLLIQFQNNGVVDDSQLPKDRFSAERLKGVDSTLKIQPAKLEDSAVYLCASSLAQYTGELFFGEGSRLTVL.

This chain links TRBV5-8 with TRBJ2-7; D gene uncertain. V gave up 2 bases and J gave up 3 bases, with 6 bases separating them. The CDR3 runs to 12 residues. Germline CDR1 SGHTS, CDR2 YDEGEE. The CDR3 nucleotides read TGTGCCAGCAGCTTTTCGGTCTACGAGCAGTACTTC. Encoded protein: CASSFSVYEQYF.

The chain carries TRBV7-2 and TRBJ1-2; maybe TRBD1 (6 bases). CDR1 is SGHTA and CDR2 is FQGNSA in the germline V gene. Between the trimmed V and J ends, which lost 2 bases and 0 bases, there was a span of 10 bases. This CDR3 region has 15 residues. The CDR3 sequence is CASSLLDRTNYGYTF. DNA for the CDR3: TGTGCCAGCAGCTTACTGGACAGAACTAACTATGGCTACACCTTC. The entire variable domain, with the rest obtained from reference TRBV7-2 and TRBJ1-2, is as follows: GAGVSQSPSNKVTEKGKDVELRCDPISGHTALYWYRQSLGQGLEFLIYFQGNSAPDKSGLPSDRFSAERTGGSVSTLTIQRTQQEDSAVYLCASSLLDRTNYGYTFGSGTRLTVV.

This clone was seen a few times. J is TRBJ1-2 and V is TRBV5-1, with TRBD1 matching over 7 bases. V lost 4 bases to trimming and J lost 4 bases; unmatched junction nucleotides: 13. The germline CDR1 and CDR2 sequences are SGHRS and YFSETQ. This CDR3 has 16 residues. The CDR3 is CASSTGTVGVSYGYTF. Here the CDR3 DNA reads TGCGCCAGCAGCACCGGGACAGTAGGTGTTAGCTATGGCTACACCTTC.

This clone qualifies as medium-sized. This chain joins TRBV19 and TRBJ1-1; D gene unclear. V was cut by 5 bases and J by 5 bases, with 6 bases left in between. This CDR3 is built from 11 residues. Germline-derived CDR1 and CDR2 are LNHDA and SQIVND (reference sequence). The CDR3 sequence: CASSGSTEAFF. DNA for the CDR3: TGTGCCAGTAGTGGATCGACTGAAGCTTTCTTT.

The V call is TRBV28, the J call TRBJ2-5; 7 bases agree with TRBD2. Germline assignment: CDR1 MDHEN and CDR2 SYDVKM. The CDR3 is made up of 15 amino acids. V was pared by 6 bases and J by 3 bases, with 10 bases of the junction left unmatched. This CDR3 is CASSHGGLAEETQYF. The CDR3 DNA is TGTGCCAGCAGCCACGGCGGGCTAGCGGAAGAGACCCAGTACTTC.

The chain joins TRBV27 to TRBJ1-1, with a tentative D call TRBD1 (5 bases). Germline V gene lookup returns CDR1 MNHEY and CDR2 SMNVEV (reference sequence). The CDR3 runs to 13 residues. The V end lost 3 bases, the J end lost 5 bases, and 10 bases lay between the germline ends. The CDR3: CASSLGGGTEAFF. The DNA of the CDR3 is TGTGCCAGCAGTTTGGGGGGAGGAACTGAAGCTTTCTTT.

CDR3 region: CASSLGPLGGDQPQHF. The CDR3 bases are TGCGCCAGCAGCTTAGGGCCCCTCGGCGGCGACCAGCCCCAGCATTTT. The chain uses TRBV5-1 and TRBJ1-5; D not resolved. Germline CDR1 is SGHRS and CDR2 is YFSETQ. V was clipped by 2 bases and J by 7 bases, with 19 bases between them. The CDR3 is 16 amino acids.